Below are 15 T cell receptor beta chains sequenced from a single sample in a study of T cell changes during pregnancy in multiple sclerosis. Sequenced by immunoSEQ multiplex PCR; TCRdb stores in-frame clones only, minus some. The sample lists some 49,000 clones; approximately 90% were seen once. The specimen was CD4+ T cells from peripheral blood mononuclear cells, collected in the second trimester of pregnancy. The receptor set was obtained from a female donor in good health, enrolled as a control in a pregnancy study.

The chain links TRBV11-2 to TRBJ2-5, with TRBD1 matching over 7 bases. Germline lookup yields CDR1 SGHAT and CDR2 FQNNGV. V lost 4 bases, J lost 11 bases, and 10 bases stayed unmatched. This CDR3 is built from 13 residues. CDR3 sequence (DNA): TGTGCCAGCAGCTCCGACAGGGCCTCGTGGCAGTACTTC. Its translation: CASSSDRASWQYF.

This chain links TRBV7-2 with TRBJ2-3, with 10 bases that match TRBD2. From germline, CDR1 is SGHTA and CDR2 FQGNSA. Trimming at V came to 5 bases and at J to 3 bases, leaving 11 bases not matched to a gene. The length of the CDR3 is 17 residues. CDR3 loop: CASSREGLAVNTDTQYF. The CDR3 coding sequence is TGTGCCAGCAGCCGCGAAGGACTAGCGGTTAATACAGATACGCAGTATTTT. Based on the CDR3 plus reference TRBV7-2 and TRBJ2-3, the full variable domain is GAGVSQSPSNKVTEKGKDVELRCDPISGHTALYWYRQSLGQGLEFLIYFQGNSAPDKSGLPSDRFSAERTGGSVSTLTIQRTQQEDSAVYLCASSREGLAVNTDTQYFGPGTRLTVL.

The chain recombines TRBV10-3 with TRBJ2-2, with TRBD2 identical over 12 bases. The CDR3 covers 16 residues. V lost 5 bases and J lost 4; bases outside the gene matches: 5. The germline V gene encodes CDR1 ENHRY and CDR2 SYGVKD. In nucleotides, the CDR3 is TGTGCCATCAGTAAACTAGCGGGGGGCCGCACCGGGGAGCTGTTTTTT. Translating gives CAISKLAGGRTGELFF.

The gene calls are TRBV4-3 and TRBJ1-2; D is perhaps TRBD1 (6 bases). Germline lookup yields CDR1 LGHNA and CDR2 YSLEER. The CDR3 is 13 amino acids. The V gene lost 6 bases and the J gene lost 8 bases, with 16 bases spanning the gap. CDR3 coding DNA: TGCGCCAGCAGGCAAACAGGGATCAACGGCTACACCTTC. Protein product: CASRQTGINGYTF.

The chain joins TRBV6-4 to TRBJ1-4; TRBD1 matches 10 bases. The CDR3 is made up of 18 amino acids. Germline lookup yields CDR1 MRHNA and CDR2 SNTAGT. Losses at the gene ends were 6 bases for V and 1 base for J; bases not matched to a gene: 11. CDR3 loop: CASSGRGTGELTNEKLFF. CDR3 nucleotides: TGTGCCAGCAGCGGGAGGGGGACAGGGGAGTTAACTAATGAAAAACTGTTTTTT.

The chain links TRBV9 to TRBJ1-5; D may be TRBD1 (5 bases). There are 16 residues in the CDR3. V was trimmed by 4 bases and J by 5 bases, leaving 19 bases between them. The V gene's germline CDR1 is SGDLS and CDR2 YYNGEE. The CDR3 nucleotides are TGTGCCAGCAGCTCTCCAGGGATTTTGATAGATCAGCCCCAGCATTTT. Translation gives CASSSPGILIDQPQHF.

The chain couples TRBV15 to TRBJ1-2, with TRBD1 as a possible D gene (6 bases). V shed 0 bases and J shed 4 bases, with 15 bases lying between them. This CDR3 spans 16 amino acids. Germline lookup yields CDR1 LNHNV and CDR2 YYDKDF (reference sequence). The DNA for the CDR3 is TGTGCCACCAGCAGAGATATTGAGGTCAGGGGCTATGGCTACACCTTC. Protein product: CATSRDIEVRGYGYTF.

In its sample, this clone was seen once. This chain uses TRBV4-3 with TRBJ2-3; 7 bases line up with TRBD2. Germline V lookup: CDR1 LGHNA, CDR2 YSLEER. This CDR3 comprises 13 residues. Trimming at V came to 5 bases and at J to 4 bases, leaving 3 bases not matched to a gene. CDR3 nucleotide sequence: TGCGCCAGCAGCGGAACTAGCGCAGATACGCAGTATTTT. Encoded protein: CASSGTSADTQYF.

The CDR3 sequence: CASSPRPTRGGEQFF. The CDR3, as DNA: TGTGCCAGCAGCCCGCGACCGACCAGAGGGGGTGAGCAGTTCTTC. This rearrangement joins TRBV7-2 to TRBJ2-1, with a possible D match to TRBD1 (6 bases). With 5 bases removed from V and 9 bases from J, the gap between germline ends came to 20 bases. Germline V gives CDR1 SGHTA, CDR2 FQGNSA. This CDR3 is built from 15 residues.

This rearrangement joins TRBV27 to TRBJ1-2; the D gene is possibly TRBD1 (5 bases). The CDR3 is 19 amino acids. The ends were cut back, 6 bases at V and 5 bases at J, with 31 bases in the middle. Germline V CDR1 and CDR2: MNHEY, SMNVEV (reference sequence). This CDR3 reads CASRTLSGQGGWGRYGYTF. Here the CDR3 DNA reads TGTGCCAGCAGGACCTTATCGGGCCAGGGAGGGTGGGGACGTTATGGCTACACCTTC.

This CDR3 is CASSPSFAQGNYGYTF. The CDR3 bases are TGTGCCAGCAGCCCAAGTTTTGCGCAGGGGAACTATGGCTACACCTTC. The V and J genes are TRBV7-2 and TRBJ1-2, with a possible D match to TRBD1 (6 bases). CDR1 SGHTA and CDR2 FQGNSA come from the germline V gene. CDR3 length: 16 residues. V was pared by 5 bases and J by 2 bases, with 18 bases between.

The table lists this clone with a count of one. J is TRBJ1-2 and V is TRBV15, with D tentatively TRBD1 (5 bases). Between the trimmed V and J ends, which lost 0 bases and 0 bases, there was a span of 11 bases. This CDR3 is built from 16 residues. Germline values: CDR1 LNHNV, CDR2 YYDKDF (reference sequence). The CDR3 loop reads CATSRDKGSANYGYTF. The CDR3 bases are TGTGCCACCAGCAGAGATAAGGGGTCTGCTAACTATGGCTACACCTTC.

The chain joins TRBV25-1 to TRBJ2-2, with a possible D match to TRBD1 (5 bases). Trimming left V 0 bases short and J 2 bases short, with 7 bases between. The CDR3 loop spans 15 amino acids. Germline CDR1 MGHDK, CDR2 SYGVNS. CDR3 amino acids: CASSEYQGNTGELFF. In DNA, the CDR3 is TGTGCCAGCAGTGAATATCAGGGTAACACCGGGGAGCTGTTTTTT.

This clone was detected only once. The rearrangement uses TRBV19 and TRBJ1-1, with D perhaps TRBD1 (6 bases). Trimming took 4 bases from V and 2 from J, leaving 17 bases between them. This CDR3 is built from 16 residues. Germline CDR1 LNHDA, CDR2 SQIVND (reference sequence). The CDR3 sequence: CASSRIPTGSNTEAFF. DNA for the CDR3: TGTGCCAGTAGTAGGATTCCGACAGGTTCAAACACTGAAGCTTTCTTT.

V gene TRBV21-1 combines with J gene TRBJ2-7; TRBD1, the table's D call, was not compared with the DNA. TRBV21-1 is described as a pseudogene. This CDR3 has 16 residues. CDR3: CASSKGAREWAYEQYF. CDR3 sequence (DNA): TGTGCCAGCAGCAAAGGCGCCAGGGAATGGGCCTACGAGCAGTACTTC.